The next 2 T cell receptor beta chains were all read from a single sample in a study of OX40 agonist ivuxolimab in advanced cancers. TCRdb's table, derived via immunoSEQ multiplex PCR, lists solely in-frame clones and lacks some. The table shows tens of thousands of clones, with about 94% occurring only once. Material: CD4+ or CD8+ T cells sorted from blood, obtained in a trial of the OX40 agonist ivuxolimab. The receptors stem from an adult with an advanced solid tumor such as melanoma, head and neck, liver or kidney cancer.

This chain uses TRBV5-4 with TRBJ1-1; the D is unclear. Trimming pared 3 bases from V and 0 bases from J, leaving 18 bases between. The CDR3 extends over 17 amino acids. Germline values: CDR1 SGHNT, CDR2 YYREEE (reference sequence). CDR3 region: CASSWGLARGMNTEAFF. CDR3 sequence (DNA): TGTGCCAGCAGCTGGGGTCTTGCCCGGGGAATGAACACTGAAGCTTTCTTT.

The CDR3 reads CASSYFRTGTTGELFF. In DNA, the CDR3 is TGTGCCAGCAGTTACTTCAGGACAGGGACCACCGGGGAGCTGTTTTTT. The J gene is TRBJ2-2, the V gene TRBV6-5, with 8 bases that match TRBD1. There are 16 residues in the CDR3. Germline loops: CDR1 MNHEY, CDR2 SVGAGI. J gave up 4 bases and V 1 base, and 5 bases lay outside the gene matches.